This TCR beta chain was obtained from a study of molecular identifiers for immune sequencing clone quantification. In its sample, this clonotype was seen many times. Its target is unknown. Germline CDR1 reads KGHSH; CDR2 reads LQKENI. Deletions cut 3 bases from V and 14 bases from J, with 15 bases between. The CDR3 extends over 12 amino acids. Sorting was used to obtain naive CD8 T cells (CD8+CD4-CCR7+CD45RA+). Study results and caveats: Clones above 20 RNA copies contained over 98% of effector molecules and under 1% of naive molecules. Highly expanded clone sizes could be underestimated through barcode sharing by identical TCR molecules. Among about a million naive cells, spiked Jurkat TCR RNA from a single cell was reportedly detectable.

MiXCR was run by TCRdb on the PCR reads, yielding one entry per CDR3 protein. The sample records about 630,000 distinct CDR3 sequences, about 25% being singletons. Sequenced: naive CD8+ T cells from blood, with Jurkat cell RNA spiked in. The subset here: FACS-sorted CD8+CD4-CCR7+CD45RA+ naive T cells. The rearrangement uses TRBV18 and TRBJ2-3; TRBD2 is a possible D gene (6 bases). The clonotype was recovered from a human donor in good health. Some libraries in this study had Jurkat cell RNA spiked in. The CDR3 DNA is TGTGCCAGCTCACCGGACGCTAGCGAGCTGTATTTT. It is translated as CASSPDASELYF.